This TCR beta chain was found in a study of cytomegalovirus exposure and HLA in healthy donors. This clone appeared once. Its antigen is currently unknown. The study, taken as a whole, reports: Data from an earlier analysis indicated that most TCR beta V segments were productive either about 87% or about 30% of the time. A later analysis showed that HLA-associated TCR beta chains had undergone more clonal expansion than equally common others. It was reported in a later analysis that an Asian-associated ancestry cluster showed fewer N-insertions than the roughly 710-donor mean.

A multiplex PCR was run with 60 Vbeta primers and 13 Jbeta primers. Produced via immunoSEQ multiplex PCR; TCRdb's table is partial and in-frame only. This sample carries some 92,000 clones, about 80% of them seen once, and the ten largest clones take roughly 9.7%. The clonotype originates from a man between 18 and 29 years old in good health and CMV-seropositive. Sequencing was done on a sample of PBMCs.

CDR3 protein: CASSIAGYSNQPQHF. CDR3 bases: TGTGCCAGTAGTATAGCGGGTTATAGCAATCAGCCCCAGCATTTT. This chain joins TRBV19 and TRBJ1-5; D not resolved. V was trimmed by 1 base and J by 0 bases, leaving 7 bases between them. The CDR3 has 15 amino acids. Germline V lookup: CDR1 LNHDA, CDR2 SQIVND (reference sequence).